A single sample is the source of the 13 T cell receptor beta chains below, sequenced in a study of T cell responses to AZD1222 COVID-19 vaccine. Profiling relied on immunoSEQ multiplex PCR, and the TCRdb table lists in-frame clones only, not all of them. The sample records more than 110,000 clones, 88% being singletons. The material sequenced was peripheral blood, taken 28 days after the second AZD1222 dose. These receptors all stem from an adult who received the AZD1222 COVID-19 vaccine.

This clone was found once. The chain couples TRBV30 to TRBJ2-7; no firm D call. V dropped 3 bases and J dropped 5 bases, with 8 bases sitting between them. The CDR3 runs to 11 residues. Germline V gene lookup returns CDR1 GTSNPN and CDR2 SVGIG (reference sequence). The CDR3 DNA follows: TGTGCCTGGAGGCAGTCTAACGAGCAGTACTTC. It specifies CAWRQSNEQYF.

The rearrangement joins TRBV6-5 to TRBJ2-7; tentative D call: TRBD1 (6 bases). Per the germline V gene, CDR1 is MNHEY and CDR2 is SVGAGI. Trimming cost V 7 bases and J 3 bases, with 13 bases left between them. The CDR3 covers 13 residues. CDR3 sequence (DNA): TGTGCCAGCAAGATGGGACACGGCTACGAGCAGTACTTC. Translating it yields CASKMGHGYEQYF.

The CDR3 DNA reads as TGTGCCAGTACCGGGGGGCTACTAGCGGGGGCCACCGGGGAGCTGTTTTTT. Translating it yields CASTGGLLAGATGELFF. The gene calls are TRBV19 and TRBJ2-2; 11 bases are shared with TRBD2. The CDR3 covers 17 residues. J gave up 4 bases and V 7 bases, and 11 bases lay outside the gene matches. Germline loops: CDR1 LNHDA, CDR2 SQIVND (reference sequence). The variable domain in full, with the rest retrieved from reference TRBV19 and TRBJ2-2, is DGGITQSPKYLFRKEGQNVTLSCEQNLNHDAMYWYRQDPGQGLRLIYYSQIVNDFQKGDIAEGYSVSREKKESFPLTVTSAQKNPTAFYLCASTGGLLAGATGELFFGEGSRLTVL.

This clone appeared a few times. The CDR3 protein is CASTSLGQNEKLFF. The CDR3 DNA reads as TGTGCCAGCACCTCTCTAGGCCAAAATGAAAAACTGTTTTTT. The V gene is TRBV7-8, the J gene TRBJ1-4; no reliable D call. The germline CDR1 and CDR2 sequences are SGHVS and FQNEAQ. V shed 7 bases and J shed 5 bases, with 14 bases lying between them. CDR3 length: 14 residues. Drawing the rest from reference TRBV7-8 and TRBJ1-4, the complete variable domain is GAGVSQSPRYKVAKRGQDVALRCDPISGHVSLFWYQQALGQGPEFLTYFQNEAQLDKSGLPSDRFFAERPEGSVSTLKIQRTQQEDSAVYLCASTSLGQNEKLFFGSGTQLSVL.

V and J are TRBV2 and TRBJ1-1, with a tentative D call TRBD1 (5 bases). Trimming took off 6 bases at V and 3 bases at J, with 11 bases between the two ends. CDR1 is SNHLY, CDR2 FYNNEI, per germline. This CDR3 spans 13 amino acids. The CDR3 nucleotides read TGTGCCAGCAGCTTTACAGGCTACACTGAAGCTTTCTTT. Translation: CASSFTGYTEAFF.

This clone has just a few counts. The chain has TRBV12-3 or TRBV12-4 and TRBJ1-5, with D perhaps matching TRBD1 (5 bases). The length of the CDR3 is 12 residues. V lost 1 base and J lost 7, with 5 bases in between. The CDR3 reads CASSLGGQPQHF. In DNA, the CDR3 is TGTGCCAGCAGTTTAGGGGGCCAGCCCCAGCATTTT.

This chain links TRBV5-1 with TRBJ2-2, with TRBD2 matching over 11 bases. Germline V gives CDR1 SGHRS, CDR2 YFSETQ. The J segment lost 5 bases and the V segment lost 4 bases, leaving 10 bases of the junction unmatched. CDR3 size: 17 residues. The CDR3 DNA is TGCGCCAGCAGCAGCGGGGGGACTAGCGGTCAGACCGGGGAGCTGTTTTTT. It specifies CASSSGGTSGQTGELFF.

The gene calls are TRBV13 and TRBJ1-4; D is possibly TRBD1 (5 bases). This CDR3 is built from 14 residues. Germline CDR1 reads PRHDT; CDR2 reads FYEKMQ (reference sequence). Trimming removed 5 bases at V and 8 bases at J, with 15 bases between. CDR3 DNA: TGTGCCAGCAGCATACGGGACGGAGGGGAAAAACTGTTTTTT. Protein: CASSIRDGGEKLFF. The full variable domain, in which reference TRBV13 and TRBJ1-4 provide the parts outside the CDR3, is AAGVIQSPRHLIKEKRETATLKCYPIPRHDTVYWYQQGPGQDPQFLISFYEKMQSDKGSIPDRFSAQQFSDYHSELNMSSLELGDSALYFCASSIRDGGEKLFFGSGTQLSVL.

The chain uses TRBV5-8 and TRBJ1-6; no clear D. Trimming removed 3 bases at V and 11 bases at J, with 15 bases between. This CDR3 has 14 amino acids. Germline values: CDR1 SGHTS, CDR2 YDEGEE. The CDR3 spells CASSSEEGVTPLHF. The CDR3 DNA reads as TGTGCCAGCAGCTCGGAGGAGGGAGTTACACCCCTCCACTTT.

This clone has only a few counts. The gene calls are TRBV28 and TRBJ2-7; D ambiguous. The germline V and J ends were trimmed by 6 bases and 4 bases, with 10 bases remaining between them. CDR3 length equals 12 residues. CDR1 and CDR2 (germline): MDHEN, SYDVKM. The CDR3 bases are TGTGCCAGCAGCAGCGTGGGTTACGAGCAGTACTTC. It yields the protein CASSSVGYEQYF.

This rearrangement joins TRBV19 to TRBJ1-2, with TRBD1 matching 7 bases. The CDR3 loop spans 12 amino acids. V dropped 6 bases and J dropped 8; count of bases not matched to a gene: 6. Germline V gives CDR1 LNHDA, CDR2 SQIVND (reference sequence). The CDR3 spells CASRQGSEGYTF. In DNA, the CDR3 is TGTGCCAGTAGACAGGGGTCGGAGGGCTACACCTTC. Complete variable domain (other parts from reference TRBV19 and TRBJ1-2): DGGITQSPKYLFRKEGQNVTLSCEQNLNHDAMYWYRQDPGQGLRLIYYSQIVNDFQKGDIAEGYSVSREKKESFPLTVTSAQKNPTAFYLCASRQGSEGYTFGSGTRLTVV.

This clone was counted a single time. The gene calls are TRBV6-5 and TRBJ2-1, with no clear D. The V gene's germline CDR1 is MNHEY and CDR2 SVGAGI. The CDR3 is made up of 15 amino acids. Trimming left V 3 bases short and J 2 bases short, with 11 bases between. CDR3 amino acids: CASSYNRDPYNEQFF. CDR3 in DNA: TGTGCCAGCAGTTATAATAGGGATCCCTACAATGAGCAGTTCTTC.

This chain uses TRBV6-2 or TRBV6-3 with TRBJ1-2, with D maybe TRBD1 (6 bases). The CDR3 is 14 amino acids. Germline lookup yields CDR1 MNHEY and CDR2 SVGEGT. Trimming took 1 base from V and 3 from J, leaving 9 bases between them. The CDR3 DNA follows: TGTGCCAGCAGTTACTACAGGGTTGACTATGGCTACACCTTC. Protein product: CASSYYRVDYGYTF.